A single sample is the source of the 10 T cell receptor beta chains below, sequenced in a study of identical twins. TCRdb redid the calling of the 5' RACE reads with MiXCR, one entry per CDR3 protein. Of about 150,000 distinct CDR3 sequences in the sample, roughly 3.2% were seen once. The sequencing input was memory T cells sorted from blood. These receptors originate from a man between 18 and 35 years old in good health.

This clonotype was seen at least ten times. V and J are TRBV2 and TRBJ1-1; D not resolved. Trimming removed 3 bases from V and 1 base from J, with 6 bases in between. The length of the CDR3 is 13 residues. CDR1 is SNHLY, CDR2 FYNNEI, per germline. The CDR3 DNA reads TGTGCCAGCAGTGATTCACGGAACACTGAAGCTTTCTTT. Translation: CASSDSRNTEAFF.

This clonotype came up many times. This chain's CDR3 is CASSRGTGEVETQYF. The CDR3, as DNA: TGTGCCAGCAGCCGGGGGACAGGGGAGGTAGAGACCCAGTACTTC. The chain links TRBV11-2 to TRBJ2-5; the match to TRBD1 covers 10 bases. CDR1 is SGHAT and CDR2 is FQNNGV in the germline V gene. Trimming took 5 bases from V and 4 from J; bases not matched to a gene: 7. This CDR3 has 15 residues. Supplemented by reference TRBV11-2 and TRBJ2-5, the full variable domain reads EAGVAQSPRYKIIEKRQSVAFWCNPISGHATLYWYQQILGQGPKLLIQFQNNGVVDDSQLPKDRFSAERLKGVDSTLKIQPAKLEDSAVYLCASSRGTGEVETQYFGPGTRLLVL.

This clonotype was seen many times. The gene calls are TRBV12-3 or TRBV12-4 and TRBJ2-1, with TRBD1 identical over 7 bases. CDR3 length: 13 residues. The J segment lost 6 bases and the V segment lost 2 bases, leaving 1 base of the junction unmatched. CDR3 sequence reads: CASSLTGANEQFF. As DNA, the CDR3 is TGTGCCAGCAGTTTAACAGGGGCCAATGAGCAGTTCTTC.

This clonotype was found many times. This sequence joins TRBV7-2 and TRBJ1-5; D unclear. Trimming cost V 5 bases and J 3 bases, with 14 bases left between them. The CDR3 runs to 15 residues. CDR1 is SGHTA, CDR2 FQGNSA, per germline. The CDR3 DNA reads as TGTGCCAGCAGCCGGACCGATAGCCTCAATCAGCCCCAGCATTTT. Translated: CASSRTDSLNQPQHF.

This clonotype was seen at least ten times. The chain carries TRBV20-1 and TRBJ1-1; D is ambiguous. The CDR3 loop spans 12 amino acids. Trimming stripped 5 bases from V and 0 bases from J, with 7 bases between. Germline V gene lookup returns CDR1 DFQATT and CDR2 SNEGSKA (reference sequence). The CDR3 protein is CSALVVNTEAFF. CDR3 sequence (DNA): TGCAGTGCTTTGGTGGTGAACACTGAAGCTTTCTTT.

This clonotype was seen many times. J is TRBJ2-5 and V is TRBV5-1; the match to TRBD2 covers 12 bases. There are 15 residues in the CDR3. Germline CDR1 reads SGHRS; CDR2 reads YFSETQ. V trimming: 4 bases; J trimming: 2 bases; junction bases outside the gene matches: 3. This chain's CDR3 is CASSLGLAGQETQYF. The CDR3 DNA follows: TGCGCCAGCAGCCTCGGACTAGCGGGGCAAGAGACCCAGTACTTC. Combining the CDR3 with reference TRBV5-1 and TRBJ2-5 gives the whole variable domain KAGVTQTPRYLIKTRGQQVTLSCSPISGHRSVSWYQQTPGQGLQFLFEYFSETQRNKGNFPGRFSGRQFSNSRSEMNVSTLELGDSALYLCASSLGLAGQETQYFGPGTRLLVL.

This clonotype was picked up many times. The rearrangement joins TRBV7-8 to TRBJ1-5, with D possibly being TRBD1 (5 bases). V gave up 2 bases and J gave up 4 bases, with 9 bases separating them. The germline CDR1 and CDR2 sequences are SGHVS and FQNEAQ. The CDR3 covers 14 residues. The CDR3 coding sequence is TGTGCCAGCAGCTTATATGGGGGTAATCAGCCCCAGCATTTT. Translation: CASSLYGGNQPQHF.

About this clonotype itself: With a much larger clone just one base away, this may be a read error. The chain couples TRBV24-1 to TRBJ1-2; the D is unclear. From germline, CDR1 is KGHDR and CDR2 SFDVKD. This CDR3 spans 12 amino acids. The CDR3 is CATNAPNYGHTF. The CDR3 nucleotides are TGTGCCACCAATGCACCTAACTATGGCCACACCTTC.

This clonotype was seen more than once but under ten times. The rearrangement uses TRBV11-2 and TRBJ2-7; 8 nucleotides match TRBD2. V was pared by 3 bases and J by 7 bases, with 8 bases of the junction left unmatched. This CDR3 comprises 14 residues. Germline V gene sequence: CDR1 SGHAT, CDR2 FQNNGV. The CDR3 DNA reads as TGTGCCAGCAGCTTCTATAGCGGGGCTGGGGAGCAGTACTTC. Translating it yields CASSFYSGAGEQYF.

This clonotype was detected ten times or more. CDR3: CASSPTPRTSAPYNEQFF. The CDR3 DNA reads TGCGCCAGCAGCCCGACCCCACGGACTAGCGCGCCCTACAATGAGCAGTTCTTC. This chain links TRBV5-1 with TRBJ2-1, with TRBD2 matching 9 bases. After removal of 4 bases from V and 2 bases from J, the junction contained 13 bases not matched to a gene. The CDR3 sequence is 18 residues long. CDR1 and CDR2 from the germline V gene are SGHRS and YFSETQ.